This T cell receptor (beta chain) was retrieved from a study of beta chain features in type 1 diabetes. Study results and caveats: For Type 1 diabetes patients, all four CD4+ subsets carried TCRB CDR3s that were moderately but significantly shorter. A greater similarity of naive, central memory and Treg TCRB repertoires was seen among patients than among healthy donors.

The junction had 22 bases not matched to a gene; V was cut back by 5 bases and J by 2 bases. Germline CDR1 is MDHEN and CDR2 is SYDVKM. The CDR3 has 20 amino acids. Sequencing targeted expressed TCRB transcripts, as all isolated RNA had been reverse transcribed. The assay was immunoSEQ multiplex PCR, and TCRdb's table has in-frame clones only and misses some. The sample holds over 25,000 clones, around three fifths seen once. Remarks on this clone: Antigen unknown.

The sequence came from a woman under 30 with type 1 diabetes. Sequencing used Tregs from blood. This sequence joins TRBV28 and TRBJ1-1; 8 positions agree with TRBD1. CDR3: CASSPRTGRSFSTGNTEAFF. In DNA form, the CDR3 reads TGTGCCAGCAGTCCGAGGACAGGGCGGTCATTTTCAACCGGTAACACTGAAGCTTTCTTT.